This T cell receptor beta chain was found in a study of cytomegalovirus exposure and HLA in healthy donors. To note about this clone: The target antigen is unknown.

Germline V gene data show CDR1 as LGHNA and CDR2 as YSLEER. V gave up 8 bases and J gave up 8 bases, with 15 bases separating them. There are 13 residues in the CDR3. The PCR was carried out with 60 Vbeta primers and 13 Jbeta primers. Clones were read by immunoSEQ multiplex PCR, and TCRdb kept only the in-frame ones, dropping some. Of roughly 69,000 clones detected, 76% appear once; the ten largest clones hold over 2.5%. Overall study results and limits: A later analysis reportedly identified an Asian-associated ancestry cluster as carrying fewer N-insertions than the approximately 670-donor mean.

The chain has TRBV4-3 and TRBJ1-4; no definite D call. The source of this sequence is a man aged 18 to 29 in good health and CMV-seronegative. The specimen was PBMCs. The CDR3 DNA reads TGCGCCAGCCGCGGTGGAAGGAGGGAAAAACTGTTTTTT. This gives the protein CASRGGRREKLFF.